There are many counts of the clone carrying this TCR beta chain. Its antigen is unidentified. Methods described previously were used for bulk TCR libraries, and listed TCR primers were applied. TCRdb re-analysed the PCR reads in MiXCR, keeping a single row per CDR3 protein. The table records about 300,000 distinct CDR3 sequences, 20% to 25% of them present only once. The source of the sample is a study of molecular identifiers for immune sequencing clone quantification. Trimming at V came to 4 bases and at J to 3 bases, leaving 6 bases not matched to a gene. Per the germline V gene, CDR1 is MDHEN and CDR2 is SYDVKM. This CDR3 is built from 14 residues. The study, taken as a whole, reports: Amid approximately 1 million naive cells, spiked Jurkat TCR RNA from one cell was reportedly still detectable.

The chain uses TRBV28 and TRBJ2-7; TRBD1 matches 7 bases. The TCR originated in a human donor in good health. Some libraries in this study had Jurkat cell RNA spiked in. Input material: naive CD8+ T cells from blood, with Jurkat cell RNA spiked in. Noted subset: FACS-sorted CD8+CD4-CCR7+CD45RA+ naive T cells. The CDR3 DNA is TGTGCCAGCAGTTCTAGGACAGGTTACTACGAGCAGTACTTC. Residues: CASSSRTGYYEQYF.